Listed here is a single T cell receptor (beta chain). Libraries were prepared by immunoSEQ multiplex PCR; TCRdb keeps only in-frame clonotypes and omits some of them. This sample has 86,000 or so clones, with around 80% found just once. This sample is drawn from a study of blood T cell repertoires in COVID-19. CDR1 MNHEY and CDR2 SVGAGI come from the germline V gene. The junction had 5 bases not matched to a gene; V was cut back by 5 bases and J by 6 bases. CDR3 length: 13 amino acids. The sample comprised peripheral blood. This rearrangement joins TRBV6-5 to TRBJ2-7; 9 bases align to TRBD1. This receptor was taken from a man between 65 and 85 years old with acute or convalescent COVID-19. The CDR3 sequence is CASSPGTGLEQYF. For the CDR3, the DNA is TGTGCCAGCAGTCCCGGGACAGGGCTCGAGCAGTACTTC.